Presented here are 28 T cell receptor beta chains from one specimen sequenced in a study of OX40 agonist ivuxolimab in advanced cancers. The data were produced by immunoSEQ multiplex PCR, yet TCRdb's version contains in-frame clones alone and is incomplete. The repertoire has approximately 64,000 clones, 70% to 90% of them found once; the top ten carry over 2.5%. Sequences were derived from CD4+ or CD8+ T cells sorted from blood, sampled in a trial of the OX40 agonist ivuxolimab. The receptors derive from an adult with an advanced solid tumor such as melanoma, head and neck, liver or kidney cancer.

CDR3 nucleotides: TGTGCCAGCAGTTTCCTACCAAGATTTGGGAATCAGCCCCAGCATTTT. Translation gives CASSFLPRFGNQPQHF. The rearrangement joins TRBV28 to TRBJ1-5; D is undetermined. CDR3 length equals 16 residues. Between the trimmed V and J ends, which lost 3 bases and 4 bases, there was a span of 16 bases. The V gene's germline CDR1 is MDHEN and CDR2 SYDVKM.

The chain employs TRBV13 and TRBJ2-3, with 13 bases identical to TRBD2. In germline, CDR1 is PRHDT, CDR2 FYEKMQ (reference sequence). J gave up 9 bases and V 4 bases, and 10 bases lay outside the gene matches. This CDR3 region has 16 residues. Written as DNA, the CDR3 is TGTGCCAGCAGCTCACAAAGGACTAGCGGGGGCCTAACGCAGTATTTT. It translates to CASSSQRTSGGLTQYF.

The chain employs TRBV14 and TRBJ1-4; TRBD1 agrees at 9 bases. V gave up 9 bases and J gave up 8 bases; unmatched junction bases: 16. Germline CDR1 and CDR2: SGHDN and FVKESK. CDR3 length: 16 residues. The CDR3 sequence: CASGPGQGLGREKLFF. CDR3 coding DNA: TGTGCCAGTGGACCGGGACAGGGCCTCGGTCGGGAAAAACTGTTTTTT.

The V gene is TRBV5-1, the J gene TRBJ1-2, with unresolved D. The CDR3 extends over 14 amino acids. Germline-derived CDR1 and CDR2 are SGHRS and YFSETQ. V was clipped by 1 base and J by 4 bases, with 11 bases between them. The DNA for the CDR3 is TGCGCCAGCAGCTTGACCAGTGACTCCTATGGCTACACCTTC. Its protein product is CASSLTSDSYGYTF.

V is TRBV28 and J is TRBJ2-3, with 8 bases that match TRBD1. The CDR3 length is 15 residues. Germline CDR1 MDHEN, CDR2 SYDVKM. V shed 3 bases and J 6 bases; nucleotides not matched to a gene: 8. CDR3 in amino acids: CASSFGDRLVDTQYF. In DNA form, the CDR3 reads TGTGCCAGCAGTTTTGGGGACAGGCTTGTCGATACGCAGTATTTT.

The chain couples TRBV19 to TRBJ1-5; D uncertain. The germline gives CDR1 LNHDA, CDR2 SQIVND (reference sequence). This CDR3 has 13 amino acids. Between the trimmed V and J ends, which lost 3 bases and 3 bases, there was a span of 6 bases. The chain's CDR3 is CASSISFNQPQHF. The CDR3 DNA reads TGTGCCAGTAGTATCAGTTTCAATCAGCCCCAGCATTTT.

V usage is TRBV30 and J usage is TRBJ1-3, with D perhaps matching TRBD1 (5 bases). Trimming removed 2 bases from V and 4 bases from J, with 18 bases in between. Germline assignment: CDR1 GTSNPN and CDR2 SVGIG (reference sequence). There are 16 residues in the CDR3. CDR3 protein: CAWSPVTDPGGNTIYF. CDR3 sequence (DNA): TGTGCCTGGAGTCCCGTGACGGACCCAGGGGGAAACACCATATATTTT.

V and J are TRBV28 and TRBJ2-4; TRBD2 is a possible D gene (5 bases). V shed 5 bases and J shed 6 bases, with 17 bases lying between them. The germline CDR1 and CDR2 sequences are MDHEN and SYDVKM. This CDR3 has 15 amino acids. As DNA, the CDR3 is TGTGCCAGCAGTCCGGAAATAGCTGGAGGAAACATTCAGTACTTC. Translated, it gives CASSPEIAGGNIQYF.

This chain links TRBV7-9 with TRBJ1-6, with no clear D. Germline V lookup: CDR1 SEHNR, CDR2 FQNEAQ (reference sequence). The CDR3 spans 13 residues. V lost 1 base, J lost 10 bases, and 8 bases lay in between. CDR3 DNA: TGTGCCAGCAGCTTAGAAGGCGGGTCACCCCTCCACTTT. Translating it yields CASSLEGGSPLHF.

Details on this clone: One base separates it from a far larger clone, so it is likely a read error. Other DNA sequences in the sample encode the same CDR3. J is TRBJ1-5 and V is TRBV6-6; D unclear. V lost 2 bases to trimming and J lost 3 bases, with 8 bases between them. This CDR3 region has 14 residues. The germline V gene encodes CDR1 MNHNY and CDR2 SVGAGI (reference sequence). As DNA, the CDR3 is TGTGCCAGCAGTTACGGGCGGAACAATCAGCCCCAGCATTTT. It encodes CASSYGRNNQPQHF.

The chain links TRBV10-3 to TRBJ1-4; D unclear. The CDR3 sequence is 11 residues long. Germline lookup yields CDR1 ENHRY and CDR2 SYGVKD. V gave up 2 bases and J gave up 6 bases, with 1 base separating them. The chain's CDR3 is CAISEDEKLFF. CDR3 nucleotide sequence: TGTGCCATCAGTGAGGATGAAAAACTGTTTTTT.

This chain joins TRBV13 and TRBJ2-7; D could derive from TRBD1 or TRBD2 (5 bases each). The CDR3 is made up of 13 amino acids. Germline V gene lookup returns CDR1 PRHDT and CDR2 FYEKMQ (reference sequence). V shed 5 bases and J shed 3 bases, with 11 bases lying between them. The CDR3 DNA sequence: TGTGCCAGCAGCGGGACGCCATTCTACGAGCAGTACTTC. Translated, it gives CASSGTPFYEQYF.

The chain carries TRBV6-4 and TRBJ2-5; 8 bases fit TRBD2. The germline V gene has CDR1 MRHNA and CDR2 SNTAGT. The V segment lost 8 bases and the J segment 2 bases; nucleotides outside the gene matches: 7. The CDR3 contains 14 residues. CDR3 DNA sequence: TGTGCCAGCTTAGGGCGGGGGGAACAAGAGACCCAGTACTTC. Residues: CASLGRGEQETQYF.

The chain couples TRBV6-5 to TRBJ1-2, with 7 bases identical to TRBD1. Trimming cost V 5 bases and J 8 bases; bases outside gene matches: 11. In germline, CDR1 is MNHEY, CDR2 SVGAGI. The CDR3 is made up of 14 amino acids. The CDR3 protein is CASSAAGTVFGYTF. The CDR3 DNA sequence: TGTGCCAGCAGTGCAGCCGGGACAGTTTTCGGCTACACCTTC.

This clone was recorded only once. This rearrangement joins TRBV4-3 to TRBJ2-2; D is possibly TRBD1 (5 bases). Per germline, CDR1 LGHNA and CDR2 YSLEER. V was trimmed by 0 bases and J by 7 bases, leaving 12 bases between them. The CDR3 length is 15 residues. The DNA for the CDR3 is TGCGCCAGCAGCCAAGATTTCAGGGCTAGCGGGGAGCTGTTTTTT. Protein: CASSQDFRASGELFF.

This chain uses TRBV5-1 with TRBJ2-1; TRBD2 agrees at 9 bases. The CDR3 contains 14 residues. Germline CDR1 is SGHRS and CDR2 is YFSETQ. V shed 6 bases, J shed 2 bases, and the junction held 3 bases outside the gene matches. The CDR3 protein is CASTAGGTYNEQFF. The CDR3 nucleotides read TGCGCCAGCACTGCGGGGGGGACCTACAATGAGCAGTTCTTC.

J is TRBJ2-2 and V is TRBV2; possible D gene TRBD2, 5 bases. This CDR3 has 14 residues. Trimming stripped 6 bases from V and 2 bases from J, with 10 bases between. Germline loops: CDR1 SNHLY, CDR2 FYNNEI. Written as DNA, the CDR3 is TGTGCCAGCAGGTGGACTCACAACACCGGGGAGCTGTTTTTT. Translating gives CASRWTHNTGELFF.

The chain is built from TRBV2 and TRBJ2-5; the D is unclear. There are 11 residues in the CDR3. Germline CDR1 is SNHLY and CDR2 is FYNNEI. V was shortened by 4 bases and J by 5 bases, with 5 bases between the two germline ends. For the CDR3, the DNA is TGTGCCAGCAGTGTGGGGGAGACCCAGTACTTC. Amino acids: CASSVGETQYF.

This clone was picked up one time. The chain joins TRBV6-5 to TRBJ1-2; TRBD1 aligns across 7 bases. Trimming at V came to 6 bases and at J to 5 bases, leaving 9 bases not matched to a gene. The germline gives CDR1 MNHEY, CDR2 SVGAGI. The CDR3 is 14 residues long. The CDR3 is CASRLGGAGYGYTF. CDR3 DNA sequence: TGTGCCAGCAGACTAGGGGGCGCGGGTTATGGCTACACCTTC.

DNA for the CDR3: TGTGCCAGCAGCTTGAGTATGCGGGGGGCGAACACCGGGGAGCTGTTTTTT. Translation: CASSLSMRGANTGELFF. This chain links TRBV5-4 with TRBJ2-2; 8 bases fit TRBD2. V was clipped by 1 base and J by 0 bases; unmatched bases: 5. Germline-derived CDR1 and CDR2 are SGHNT and YYREEE (reference sequence). The CDR3 has 17 amino acids.

The CDR3 sequence: CASSLAGRTDTQYF. The DNA for the CDR3 is TGTGCCAGCAGCTTGGCAGGCCGCACAGATACGCAGTATTTT. The chain links TRBV5-4 to TRBJ2-3, with D unresolved. CDR1 SGHNT and CDR2 YYREEE come from the germline V gene (reference sequence). The V gene lost 0 bases and the J gene lost 1 base, with 6 bases spanning the gap. The CDR3 sequence is 14 residues long.

V is TRBV5-4 and J is TRBJ2-1, with 9 nucleotides matching TRBD2. Germline-derived CDR1 and CDR2 are SGHNT and YYREEE (reference sequence). CDR3 length equals 15 residues. Trimming took 1 base from V and 4 from J; bases not matched to a gene: 3. DNA of the CDR3: TGTGCCAGCAGCTTGAAACTAGCGGGTTACAATGAGCAGTTCTTC. Amino acid sequence: CASSLKLAGYNEQFF. Filled out from reference TRBV5-4 and TRBJ2-1, the complete variable domain reads ETGVTQSPTHLIKTRGQQVTLRCSSQSGHNTVSWYQQALGQGPQFIFQYYREEENGRGNFPPRFSGLQFPNYSSELNVNALELDDSALYLCASSLKLAGYNEQFFGPGTRLTVL.

V usage is TRBV28 and J usage is TRBJ1-2, with D uncertain. Per germline, CDR1 MDHEN and CDR2 SYDVKM. The CDR3 is made up of 14 amino acids. V was cut by 6 bases and J by 4 bases, with 15 bases left in between. CDR3 protein: CASRAGSAGYGYTF. In DNA form, the CDR3 reads TGTGCCAGCAGAGCCGGGTCCGCGGGCTATGGCTACACCTTC.

This chain connects TRBV10-3 to TRBJ2-7; TRBD2 matches 14 bases. V dropped 6 bases and J dropped 2; count of bases not matched to a gene: 0. This CDR3 is built from 14 residues. In germline, CDR1 is ENHRY, CDR2 SYGVKD. CDR3 sequence: CAIRTSGGAYEQYF. The CDR3 DNA reads TGTGCCATCAGGACTAGCGGGGGGGCCTACGAGCAGTACTTC.

The chain is built from TRBV11-2 and TRBJ2-7; D might be TRBD1 or TRBD2, each matching 5 bases. This CDR3 has 14 amino acids. Trimming stripped 5 bases from V and 7 bases from J, with 18 bases between. The germline CDR1 and CDR2 sequences are SGHAT and FQNNGV. CDR3 DNA sequence: TGTGCCAGCAGCCAAACTAGGGGAATGGGGGAGCAGTACTTC. It is translated as CASSQTRGMGEQYF.

V gene TRBV7-6 combines with J gene TRBJ2-1; 8 bases line up with TRBD2. The CDR3 is made up of 15 amino acids. V shed 5 bases, J shed 9 bases, and the junction held 12 bases outside the gene matches. Germline loops: CDR1 SGHVS, CDR2 FNYEAQ. In nucleotides, the CDR3 is TGTGCCAGCAGCCCGCCTGGCGGGGGGAAATTTGAGCAGTTCTTC. Translated: CASSPPGGGKFEQFF. Based on the CDR3 plus reference TRBV7-6 and TRBJ2-1, the full variable domain is GAGVSQSPRYKVTKRGQDVALRCDPISGHVSLYWYRQALGQGPEFLTYFNYEAQQDKSGLPNDRFSAERPEGSISTLTIQRTEQRDSAMYRCASSPPGGGKFEQFFGPGTRLTVL.

CDR3 sequence: CASSKERVAGDQETQYF. The CDR3 DNA is TGTGCCAGCAGCAAAGAAAGGGTAGCGGGGGACCAAGAGACCCAGTACTTC. V usage is TRBV21-1 and J usage is TRBJ2-5; the table gives TRBD2 as D, unverified against the DNA. TRBV21-1 is termed a pseudogene. The CDR3 is 17 amino acids.

The rearrangement uses TRBV5-5 and TRBJ2-5; perhaps D is TRBD1 or TRBD2 (5 bases each). V shed 3 bases and J shed 1 base, with 7 bases lying between them. The CDR3 is 13 amino acids. The germline gives CDR1 SGHKS, CDR2 YYEKEE (reference sequence). The CDR3 reads CASSWGTQETQYF. The CDR3 region has the DNA TGTGCCAGCAGCTGGGGGACCCAAGAGACCCAGTACTTC.